The clone carrying this TCR beta chain appeared a single time. Its antigen is unidentified. The record originates from a study of T cell responses to AZD1222 COVID-19 vaccine. Study-wide results and caveats: Females outnumbered males among donors, who were mostly white British; clonal diversity was possibly underestimated.

Measured with immunoSEQ multiplex PCR; TCRdb has only the in-frame clones, and not every one. The sample yields 150,000 or so clones, approximately 94% seen once. In germline, CDR1 is SEHNR, CDR2 FQNEAQ (reference sequence). V shed 1 base and J shed 4 bases, with 14 bases lying between them. This CDR3 comprises 16 residues. The source is an adult who received the AZD1222 COVID-19 vaccine. The source material was peripheral blood, sampled 28 days after the second AZD1222 dose. The V and J genes are TRBV7-9 and TRBJ2-1, with D possibly called TRBD1 or TRBD2 (5 bases each). The CDR3 is CASSLVMGPRYNEQFF. For the CDR3, the DNA is TGTGCCAGCAGCTTAGTAATGGGACCAAGATACAATGAGCAGTTCTTC. Full variable domain (rest looked up from reference TRBV7-9 and TRBJ2-1): DTGVSQNPRHKITKRGQNVTFRCDPISEHNRLYWYRQTLGQGPEFLTYFQNEAQLEKSRLLSDRFSAERPKGSFSTLEIQRTEQGDSAMYLCASSLVMGPRYNEQFFGPGTRLTVL.